Shown below are 27 T cell receptor beta chains from a single sample sequenced in a study of blood T cell repertoires in COVID-19. TCRdb's copy holds only in-frame clones and misses some; the assay was immunoSEQ multiplex PCR. The sample contains fewer than 350,000 clones, roughly 90% of which appear only once. Sequenced: peripheral blood. These receptors were collected from a woman in her thirties with COVID-19, enrolled during active disease.

The chain carries TRBV11-3 and TRBJ2-2; the match to TRBD2 covers 14 bases. The CDR3 consists of 16 residues. Per the germline V gene, CDR1 is SGHNT and CDR2 is YENEEA. The trim removed 5 bases at V and 6 bases at J, leaving 5 bases unmatched. CDR3 in amino acids: CASSLGLAGDAGELFF. The CDR3 region has the DNA TGTGCCAGCAGCCTGGGACTAGCGGGAGACGCCGGGGAGCTGTTTTTT.

The genes are TRBV7-2 and TRBJ2-3, with D perhaps TRBD2 (5 bases). Trimming shortened V by 3 bases and J by 6 bases, and 16 bases separated the two germline ends. CDR1 and CDR2 from the germline V gene are SGHTA and FQGNSA. The CDR3 runs 15 residues. The CDR3 region is CASSFDRGPPDTQYF. Written as DNA, the CDR3 is TGTGCCAGCAGCTTCGACCGGGGTCCCCCGGATACGCAGTATTTT.

The rearrangement uses TRBV5-1 and TRBJ2-7; possible D gene TRBD1, 7 bases. Trimming stripped 7 bases from V and 8 bases from J, with 13 bases between. The germline gives CDR1 SGHRS, CDR2 YFSETQ. The CDR3 is 11 residues long. The CDR3 here is CASDQGGKQYF. In DNA, the CDR3 is TGCGCCAGCGACCAGGGGGGTAAGCAGTACTTC.

The rearrangement uses TRBV2 and TRBJ1-5; D is perhaps TRBD1 (6 bases). The CDR3 extends over 14 amino acids. Trimming removed 6 bases from V and 6 bases from J, with 15 bases in between. Germline values: CDR1 SNHLY, CDR2 FYNNEI. The CDR3 DNA follows: TGTGCCAGCAGCGAACAGGGTCTCGTTCAGCCCCAGCATTTT. It is translated as CASSEQGLVQPQHF.

This clone was detected a few times. This chain joins TRBV5-1 and TRBJ2-1; 10 bases map to TRBD2. J was trimmed by 7 bases and V by 4 bases; bases with no gene match: 8. The CDR3 sequence is 15 residues long. In germline, CDR1 is SGHRS, CDR2 YFSETQ. CDR3 protein: CASSPGLAGENEQFF. CDR3 DNA: TGCGCCAGCAGCCCCGGTCTAGCGGGAGAGAATGAGCAGTTCTTC.

The V call is TRBV1, the J call TRBJ2-7; TRBD2, the D gene given by the table, was not confirmed from the DNA. TRBV1 is a pseudogene segment. This CDR3 comprises 17 residues. The CDR3 reads CTSSQDNDPSGRYEQYF. The CDR3 nucleotides read TGCACCAGCAGCCAAGACAATGATCCTAGCGGGAGGTACGAGCAGTACTTC.

This chain joins TRBV2 and TRBJ1-3; TRBD1 matches at 8 bases. Germline V gene lookup returns CDR1 SNHLY and CDR2 FYNNEI. The ends lost 6 bases at V and 3 bases at J; junction bases unmatched: 7. The CDR3 length is 15 residues. CDR3 nucleotide sequence: TGTGCCAGCAGAGTTGGACAGGGACATGGAAACACCATATATTTT. Translating it yields CASRVGQGHGNTIYF.

This clone has only a few counts. CDR3 loop: CASSQIQGTEQYF. CDR3 nucleotide sequence: TGCGCCAGCAGCCAGATACAGGGTACCGAGCAGTACTTC. The chain carries TRBV4-1 and TRBJ2-7; tentatively, D is TRBD1 (6 bases). V lost 3 bases and J 6 bases, leaving 12 bases between the germline ends. Germline V gene sequence: CDR1 MGHRA, CDR2 YSYEKL. There are 13 residues in the CDR3.

The chain recombines TRBV6-5 with TRBJ1-6, with D possibly being TRBD1 (5 bases). Germline CDR1 is MNHEY and CDR2 is SVGAGI. The length of the CDR3 is 14 residues. Trimming took off 5 bases at V and 7 bases at J, with 12 bases between the two ends. In DNA form, the CDR3 reads TGTGCCAGCAGTCCGGGGGTCGAGAATTCACCCCTCCACTTT. Amino acids: CASSPGVENSPLHF.

V and J are TRBV2 and TRBJ2-1; 12 bases line up with TRBD2. V shed 6 bases, J shed 8 bases, and the junction held 5 bases outside the gene matches. Germline V lookup: CDR1 SNHLY, CDR2 FYNNEI. There are 14 residues in the CDR3. The DNA for the CDR3 is TGTGCCAGCAGCCTAGCGGGAGGGCCACATGAGCAGTTCTTC. Encoded protein: CASSLAGGPHEQFF.

The rearrangement uses TRBV11-3 and TRBJ2-2; the D gene is possibly TRBD2 (5 bases). V was clipped by 1 base and J by 6 bases, with 9 bases between them. Looked up from germline, CDR1 is SGHNT and CDR2 is YENEEA. There are 14 residues in the CDR3. The CDR3 nucleotides are TGTGCCAGCAGCTTAGGATCCGGGGCCGGGGAGCTGTTTTTT. Amino acids: CASSLGSGAGELFF.

This rearrangement joins TRBV5-1 to TRBJ1-6; D is uncertain. V was cut by 1 base and J by 7 bases, with 15 bases left in between. Germline assignment: CDR1 SGHRS and CDR2 YFSETQ. The CDR3 is 16 amino acids. CDR3: CASSLSLTTENSPLHF. The CDR3 bases are TGCGCCAGCAGCTTGTCGCTGACGACTGAGAATTCACCCCTCCACTTT.

The chain recombines TRBV10-3 with TRBJ2-1; 8 nucleotides align to TRBD2. Germline-derived CDR1 and CDR2 are ENHRY and SYGVKD. The CDR3 has 11 residues. After removal of 10 bases from V and 8 bases from J, the junction contained 4 bases not matched to a gene. The CDR3 region has the DNA TGTGCCACCGGGGGGGGGCATGAGCAGTTCTTC. Amino acids: CATGGGHEQFF.

The rearrangement joins TRBV6-2 or TRBV6-3 to TRBJ2-4, with 9 bases fitting TRBD1. The CDR3 length is 15 residues. Germline CDR1 MNHEY, CDR2 SVGEGT. The ends lost 6 bases at V and 7 bases at J; junction bases unmatched: 10. The CDR3 DNA follows: TGTGCCAGCAGCCTGACAGGGGGATTCATGAACATTCAGTACTTC. Encoded protein: CASSLTGGFMNIQYF.

The chain joins TRBV6-2 or TRBV6-3 to TRBJ2-7; D may be TRBD1 or TRBD2 (5 bases each). The germline gives CDR1 MNHEY, CDR2 SVGEGT. The ends were cut back, 6 bases at V and 2 bases at J, with 11 bases in the middle. The CDR3 loop spans 13 amino acids. The CDR3 sequence is CASSPGLPYEQYF. The DNA for the CDR3 is TGTGCCAGCAGCCCGGGGCTACCCTACGAGCAGTACTTC.

CDR3: CASSSGTGAGQPQHF. CDR3 nucleotides: TGTGCCAGCAGCTCCGGGACAGGGGCGGGTCAGCCCCAGCATTTT. The V gene is TRBV27, the J gene TRBJ1-5; 10 bases map to TRBD1. This CDR3 is 15 amino acids long. With 6 bases clipped from V and 6 bases from J, the junction kept 8 bases outside the gene matches. Germline CDR1 MNHEY, CDR2 SMNVEV (reference sequence).

The genes are TRBV27 and TRBJ2-1; TRBD2 aligns across 10 bases. This CDR3 region has 15 residues. Losses at the gene ends were 2 bases for V and 8 bases for J; bases not matched to a gene: 6. Germline V gives CDR1 MNHEY, CDR2 SMNVEV (reference sequence). The CDR3 DNA reads as TGTGCCAGCAGTTTACAACGGACTAGCGGCCATGAGCAGTTCTTC. This encodes CASSLQRTSGHEQFF.

The V gene is TRBV28, the J gene TRBJ1-5; D possibly corresponds to TRBD1 (5 bases). Germline V lookup: CDR1 MDHEN, CDR2 SYDVKM. Trimming took off 2 bases at V and 1 base at J, with 15 bases between the two ends. This CDR3 has 17 residues. CDR3 DNA sequence: TGTGCCAGCAGTTTAACGGGTCTGGGGCGAAGCAATCAGCCCCAGCATTTT. Translation: CASSLTGLGRSNQPQHF. Combining the CDR3 with reference TRBV28 and TRBJ1-5 gives the whole variable domain DVKVTQSSRYLVKRTGEKVFLECVQDMDHENMFWYRQDPGLGLRLIYFSYDVKMKEKGDIPEGYSVSREKKERFSLILESASTNQTSMYLCASSLTGLGRSNQPQHFGDGTRLSIL.

This chain connects TRBV25-1 to TRBJ2-1; TRBD2 agrees at 8 bases. This CDR3 has 15 amino acids. J gave up 6 bases and V 6 bases, and 10 bases lay outside the gene matches. Looked up from germline, CDR1 is MGHDK and CDR2 is SYGVNS. CDR3 sequence reads: CASRQAGGEGNEQFF. Written as DNA, the CDR3 is TGTGCCAGCAGGCAGGCGGGAGGAGAGGGCAATGAGCAGTTCTTC. The full variable domain, rest sourced from reference TRBV25-1 and TRBJ2-1, is EADIYQTPRYLVIGTGKKITLECSQTMGHDKMYWYQQDPGMELHLIHYSYGVNSTEKGDLSSESTVSRIRTEHFPLTLESARPSHTSQYLCASRQAGGEGNEQFFGPGTRLTVL.

In this sample, this clone turned up once. CDR3 sequence (DNA): TGTGCCAGCAGCCATGACACGGGAGACGAGCAGTTCTTC. This encodes CASSHDTGDEQFF. The chain combines TRBV4-2 with TRBJ2-1; weak D call: TRBD2 (6 bases). This CDR3 spans 13 amino acids. The V and J ends lost 3 bases and 10 bases respectively, with 13 bases between them. Germline lookup yields CDR1 LGHNA and CDR2 YNFKEQ.

In this sample, this clone turned up a few times. An end of the junction does not agree with germline; a read error may underlie this. This chain joins TRBV6-2 or TRBV6-3 and TRBJ1-1, with D perhaps TRBD1 (6 bases). This CDR3 comprises 11 residues. Germline V lookup: CDR1 MNHEY, CDR2 SVGEGT. Here the CDR3 reads CASSYSGTPRF. In nucleotides, the CDR3 is TGTGCCAGCAGTTACTCGGGGACACCCAGATTT.

The rearrangement uses TRBV15 and TRBJ1-2, with a tentative D call TRBD1 (5 bases). V shed 0 bases and J shed 8 bases, with 19 bases lying between them. The CDR3 runs to 16 residues. Germline CDR1 LNHNV, CDR2 YYDKDF (reference sequence). The CDR3 protein is CATSRDPRPGRGGYTF. The DNA for the CDR3 is TGTGCCACCAGCAGAGATCCGCGACCCGGGAGGGGCGGCTACACCTTC.

In DNA, the CDR3 is TGTGCCAGCAGTCCCGGGGCGAGCGGGTTCCTCTACGAGCAGTACTTC. Protein product: CASSPGASGFLYEQYF. This sequence joins TRBV28 and TRBJ2-7; a possible D gene is TRBD2 (6 bases). Trimming removed 5 bases from V and 3 bases from J, with 20 bases in between. Germline CDR1 is MDHEN and CDR2 is SYDVKM. The CDR3 is 16 amino acids.

The chain links TRBV6-5 to TRBJ2-7, with D tentatively TRBD1 (5 bases). The germline V gene encodes CDR1 MNHEY and CDR2 SVGAGI. Trimming shortened V by 2 bases and J by 1 base, and 15 bases separated the two germline ends. The CDR3 is made up of 16 amino acids. CDR3 sequence: CASSYDPLGASYEQYF. DNA of the CDR3: TGTGCCAGCAGTTACGACCCCCTTGGGGCGTCCTACGAGCAGTACTTC.

The chain employs TRBV19 and TRBJ2-1; 9 nucleotides agree with TRBD2. The CDR3 has 15 residues. Germline V gene lookup returns CDR1 LNHDA and CDR2 SQIVND (reference sequence). After removal of 4 bases from V and 5 bases from J, the junction contained 6 bases not matched to a gene. The CDR3 bases are TGTGCCAGTAGTACTCTAGCGGGGAGGGACAATGAGCAGTTCTTC. Encoded protein: CASSTLAGRDNEQFF.

The genes are TRBV6-5 and TRBJ1-1; D ambiguous. The CDR3 length is 14 residues. Trimming took 5 bases from V and 1 from J, leaving 11 bases between them. Germline CDR1 is MNHEY and CDR2 is SVGAGI. The CDR3 here is CASSLSPQNTEAFF. The CDR3 DNA follows: TGTGCCAGCAGTCTTTCCCCACAGAACACTGAAGCTTTCTTT.

The V and J genes are TRBV6-4 and TRBJ1-1; no firm D call. V was pared by 8 bases and J by 7 bases, with 20 bases between. The CDR3 is 14 residues long. The V gene's germline CDR1 is MRHNA and CDR2 SNTAGT. DNA of the CDR3: TGTGCCAGCCGGGAGAGAGCGGGTAAAGGTGAAGCTTTCTTT. It is translated as CASRERAGKGEAFF.